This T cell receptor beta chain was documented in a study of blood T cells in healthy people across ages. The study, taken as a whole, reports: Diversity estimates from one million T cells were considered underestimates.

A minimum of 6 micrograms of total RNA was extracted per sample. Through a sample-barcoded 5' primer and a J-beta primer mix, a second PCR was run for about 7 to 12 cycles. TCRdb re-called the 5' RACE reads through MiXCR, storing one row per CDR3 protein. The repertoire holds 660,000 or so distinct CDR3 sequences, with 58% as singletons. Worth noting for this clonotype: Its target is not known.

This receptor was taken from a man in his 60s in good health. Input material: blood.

The CDR3 DNA follows: TGTGCCAGCAGACGGGCTAACTATGGCTACACCTTC. Translated, it gives CASRRANYGYTF. The chain is built from TRBV25-1 and TRBJ1-2; D unresolved. Per germline, CDR1 MGHDK and CDR2 SYGVNS. V gave up 6 bases and J gave up 0 bases, with 5 bases separating them. The CDR3 is made up of 12 amino acids.